This TCR beta chain was identified in a study of Ad26.COV2.S vaccination and SARS-CoV-2 variants. Regarding the study as a whole: Across vaccine and placebo recipients, the breadth of non-spike TCRs was similar. Spike-specific TCR breadth was greater after Ad26.COV2.S than placebo. It was reported that spike-specific CD8+ and CD4+ T cell responses were substantially broad after vaccination. Researchers cautioned that TCR breadth and depth analyses may have underestimated total T cell responses.

The table came from immunoSEQ multiplex PCR; TCRdb's copy has only in-frame clones and leaves some out. The sample lists more than 150,000 clones; 70% to 90% were seen once. On this clone: Antigen unknown.

This TCR came from a human donor who had recovered from COVID-19. The material sequenced was peripheral blood, taken after recovery from COVID-19.

The CDR3 is CATSRAGTAAEAFF. CDR3 in DNA: TGTGCCACCAGCAGAGCAGGGACAGCGGCTGAAGCTTTCTTT. The rearrangement joins TRBV15 to TRBJ1-1; 7 bases agree with TRBD1. The CDR3 has 14 amino acids. J lost 6 bases, V lost 1 base, and 5 bases had no gene match. Germline loops: CDR1 LNHNV, CDR2 YYDKDF (reference sequence).